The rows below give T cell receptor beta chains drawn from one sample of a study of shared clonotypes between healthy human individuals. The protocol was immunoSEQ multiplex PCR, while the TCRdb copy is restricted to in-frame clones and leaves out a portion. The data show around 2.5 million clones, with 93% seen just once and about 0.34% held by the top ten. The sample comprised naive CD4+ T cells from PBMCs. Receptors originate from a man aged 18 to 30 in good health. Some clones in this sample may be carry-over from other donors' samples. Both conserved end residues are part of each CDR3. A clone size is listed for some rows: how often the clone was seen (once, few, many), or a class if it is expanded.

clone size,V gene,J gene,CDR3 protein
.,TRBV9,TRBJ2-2,CASGGSGRSGELFF
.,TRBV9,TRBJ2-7,CASSVSSRGLFYEQYF
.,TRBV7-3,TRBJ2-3,CASSLGTSTDTQYF
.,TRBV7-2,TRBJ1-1,CASSRTGPPEAFF
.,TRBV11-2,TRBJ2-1,CASSLDQYSGRAREQFF
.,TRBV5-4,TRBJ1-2,CASSQLEGSGYTF
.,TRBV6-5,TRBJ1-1,CASLKTADEAFF
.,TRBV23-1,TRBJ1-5,CASNKRTDNQYSNQPQHF
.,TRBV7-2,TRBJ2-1,CASSSQLGLSYNEQFF
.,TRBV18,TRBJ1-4,CASSPGGAGATNEKLFF
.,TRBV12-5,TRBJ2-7,CASATDRGRPYEQYF
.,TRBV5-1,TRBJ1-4,CASSWRQGRDEKLFF
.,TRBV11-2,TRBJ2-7,CASSPDTRPRYF
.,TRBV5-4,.,CASSFRESHEQYF
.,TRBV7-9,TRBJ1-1,CASSSGRFSRTNTEAFF
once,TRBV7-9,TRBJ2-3,CASSIRQATDTQYF
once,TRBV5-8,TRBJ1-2,CASSLDTRITTF
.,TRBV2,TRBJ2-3,CASSGKLAGGTPLVLLDTQYF
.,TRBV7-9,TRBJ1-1,CASSSSGDRGAEAFF
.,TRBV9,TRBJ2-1,CASSVEPSSSYNEQFF
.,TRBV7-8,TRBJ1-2,CASSPGQTLGGGYTF
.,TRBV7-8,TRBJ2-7,CASSPRGRDEQYF
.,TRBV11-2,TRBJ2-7,CASSYSPAGDSYEQYF
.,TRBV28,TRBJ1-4,CASSFRGGSEKLFF
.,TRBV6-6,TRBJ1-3,CASIAEVVGNTIYF
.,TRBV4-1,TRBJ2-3,CASRWRVDSVHTDTQYF
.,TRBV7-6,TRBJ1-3,CASSPRPGTGSFGGNTIYF
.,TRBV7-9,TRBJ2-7,CASSGPGTSSYEQYF